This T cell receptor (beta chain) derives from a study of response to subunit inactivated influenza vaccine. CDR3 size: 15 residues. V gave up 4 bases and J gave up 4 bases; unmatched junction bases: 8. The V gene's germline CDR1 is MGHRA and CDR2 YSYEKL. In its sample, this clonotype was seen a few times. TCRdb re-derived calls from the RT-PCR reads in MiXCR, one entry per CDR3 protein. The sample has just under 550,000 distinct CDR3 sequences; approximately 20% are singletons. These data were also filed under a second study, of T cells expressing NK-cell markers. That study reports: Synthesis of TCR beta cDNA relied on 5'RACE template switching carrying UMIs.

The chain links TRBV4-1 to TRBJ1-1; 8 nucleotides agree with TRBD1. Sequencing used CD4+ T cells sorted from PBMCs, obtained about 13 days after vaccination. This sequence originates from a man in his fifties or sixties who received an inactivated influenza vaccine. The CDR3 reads CASSPFRGPITEAFF. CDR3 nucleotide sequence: TGCGCCAGCAGCCCCTTCAGGGGGCCGATCACTGAAGCTTTCTTT.